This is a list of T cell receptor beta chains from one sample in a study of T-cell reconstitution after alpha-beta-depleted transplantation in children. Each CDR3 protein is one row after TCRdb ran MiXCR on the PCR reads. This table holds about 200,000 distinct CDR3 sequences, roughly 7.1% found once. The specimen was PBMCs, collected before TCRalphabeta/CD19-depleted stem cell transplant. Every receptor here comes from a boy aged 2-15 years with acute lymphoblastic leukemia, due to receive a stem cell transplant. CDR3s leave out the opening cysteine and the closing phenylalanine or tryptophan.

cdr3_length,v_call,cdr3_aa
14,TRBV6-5,ASSYSPGQFGDTQY
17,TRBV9,ASSVGSDRGLAGVYEQY
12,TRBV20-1,SAALGGPNTEAF
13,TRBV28,ASSSPSDRNYEQY
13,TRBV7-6,ASRAGAGAYNEQF
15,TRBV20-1,SAPPRGLAGVGYEQY
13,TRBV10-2,ASSEVWGILTEAF
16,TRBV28,ASSPLVTRDLLEEKLF
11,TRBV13,ASGLAGGSEQF
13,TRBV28,ASSLGQGASQPQH